This T cell receptor (beta chain) was recovered during a study of CD4+ T cells in melanoma. Study conclusions and caveats: Diverse differentiation states were reported for melanoma neoantigen-specific CD4+ T cells. A reported correlation linked neoantigen-specific CD4+ T cells to CD8+, macrophage and B cell function.

V was trimmed by 1 base and J by 5 bases, leaving 10 bases between them. The CDR3 is 14 residues long. The germline CDR1 and CDR2 sequences are LGHDT and YNNKEL (reference sequence). This clone appeared a single time. What it recognizes is unknown. The method was immunoSEQ multiplex PCR; TCRdb's version includes in-frame clones alone and lacks a portion of them. Counted here are around 7,000 clones, 69% occurring once; the ten biggest clones make up around 30%. This chain connects TRBV3-1 (or the pseudogene TRBV3-2) to TRBJ2-3; D is uncertain. The material sequenced was cells from a culture (not recorded whether cultured in vitro). This TCR derives from a human donor with melanoma. The CDR3 loop is CASSQVEALDTQYF. The CDR3 DNA sequence: TGTGCCAGCAGCCAAGTCGAAGCATTAGATACGCAGTATTTT.